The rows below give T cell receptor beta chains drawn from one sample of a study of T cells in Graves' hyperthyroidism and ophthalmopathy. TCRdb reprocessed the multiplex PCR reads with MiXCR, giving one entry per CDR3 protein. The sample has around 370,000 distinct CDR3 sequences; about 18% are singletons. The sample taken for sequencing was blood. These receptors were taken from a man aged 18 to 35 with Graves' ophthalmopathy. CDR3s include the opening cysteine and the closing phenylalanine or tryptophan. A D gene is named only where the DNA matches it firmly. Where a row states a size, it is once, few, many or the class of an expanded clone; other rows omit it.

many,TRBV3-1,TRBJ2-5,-,TGTGCCAGCAGCCAAAAAGGGCGCGGGGAGACCCAGTACTTC,CASSQKGRGETQYF
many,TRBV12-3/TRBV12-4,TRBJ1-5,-,TGTGCCAGCAGGCGGGCCAATAATGCAGGACAGCCCCAGCATTTT,CASRRANNAGQPQHF
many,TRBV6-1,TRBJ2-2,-,TGTGCCAGCAGTGAAGAGGGGACAAACACCGGGGAGCTGTTTTTT,CASSEEGTNTGELFF
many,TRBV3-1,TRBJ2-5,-,TGTGCCAGCAGCCAAGGCTTGGCAGAGACCCAGTACTTC,CASSQGLAETQYF
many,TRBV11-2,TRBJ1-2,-,TGTGCCAGCAGCGCCAGTGTTGGACAGAAATCGCCTTCGAGAGGCTACACCTTC,CASSASVGQKSPSRGYTF
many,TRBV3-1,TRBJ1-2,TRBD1,TGTGCCAGCAGCGACGGGACAGATCCAACCTATGGCTACACCTTC,CASSDGTDPTYGYTF
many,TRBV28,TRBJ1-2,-,TGTGCCAGCAGCCCGGGAGGGAATAACTATGGCTACACCTTC,CASSPGGNNYGYTF
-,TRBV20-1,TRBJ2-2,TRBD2,TGCAGTGCGGGAGGGAGTAACACCGGGGAGCTGTTTTTT,CSAGGSNTGELFF
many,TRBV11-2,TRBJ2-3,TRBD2,TGTGCCAGCAGCGCACGGCCGGGGGGTAGTCCAGATACGCAGTATTTT,CASSARPGGSPDTQYF
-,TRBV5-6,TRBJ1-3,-,TGTGCCAGCAGCTTGGGGGACCCCGGGGGCGGAAACACCATATATTTT,CASSLGDPGGGNTIYF
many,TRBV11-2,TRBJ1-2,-,TGTGCCAGCAGCCTAGGGGGTTCTAGCTACACCTTC,CASSLGGSSYTF
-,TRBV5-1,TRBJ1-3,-,TGCGCCGGCAGCTTATCCGACTCTGGAAACACCATATATTTT,CAGSLSDSGNTIYF
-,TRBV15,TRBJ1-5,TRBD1,TGTGCCACCAGCAGGGACAGGGGCGATCAGCCCCAGCATTTT,CATSRDRGDQPQHF
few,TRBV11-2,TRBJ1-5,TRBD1,TGTGCCAGCAGCTTCGCAGGGGGCGCCGATCAGCCCCAGCATTTT,CASSFAGGADQPQHF
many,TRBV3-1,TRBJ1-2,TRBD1,TGTGCCAGCAGCCCAAGGAGGACAGGGCGATACTATGGCTACACCTTC,CASSPRRTGRYYGYTF
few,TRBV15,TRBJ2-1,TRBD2,TGTGCCACCAGCAGAGATTCAGCTAGCGGGGGCCCATACAATGAGCAGTTCTTC,CATSRDSASGGPYNEQFF
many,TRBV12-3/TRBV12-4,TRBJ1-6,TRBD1,TGTGCCAGCAGTCCCGCGGGACAGGGCTATAATTCACCCCTCCACTTT,CASSPAGQGYNSPLHF
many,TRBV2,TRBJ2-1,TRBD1,TGTGCCAGCAAGGGGTATCCGGGACAGGGGAGGGATGAGCAGTTCTTC,CASKGYPGQGRDEQFF
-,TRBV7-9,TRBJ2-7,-,TGTGCCAGCAGCTTAGAGAATTACAGGGAAGGGCAGTACTTC,CASSLENYREGQYF
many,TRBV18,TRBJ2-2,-,TGTGCCAGCTCAACCCGGGACGGATACACCGGGGAGCTGTTTTTT,CASSTRDGYTGELFF
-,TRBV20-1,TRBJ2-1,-,TGCAGTGCTAGTGCGGGAAAACGGGGTCATGAGCAGTTCTTC,CSASAGKRGHEQFF
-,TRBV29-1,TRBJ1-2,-,TGCAGCGTTCCCGCCAGGGAGGGAGGCTACACCTTC,CSVPAREGGYTF
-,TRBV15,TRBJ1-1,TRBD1,TGTGCCACCAGCAGGGGGACAGCGAACACTGAAGCTTTCTTT,CATSRGTANTEAFF
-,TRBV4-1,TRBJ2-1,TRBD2,TGCGCCAGCAGCCTGACCCCGGGACTAGGAGAGCCCAATGAGCAGTTCTTC,CASSLTPGLGEPNEQFF
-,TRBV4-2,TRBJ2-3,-,TGTGCCAGCAGCCAAGCTTACAGGGATGATTACGCAGATACGCAGTATTTT,CASSQAYRDDYADTQYF
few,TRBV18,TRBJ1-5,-,TGTGCCAGCTCACGTGGAGAAAGCCAGCCCCAGCATTTT,CASSRGESQPQHF
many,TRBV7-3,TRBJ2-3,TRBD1,TGTGCCAGCAGCCCCGGACAGGCCACAGATACGCAGTATTTT,CASSPGQATDTQYF
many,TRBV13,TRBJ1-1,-,TGTGCCAGCGGAGGAGGCAGGGTGGGCACTGAAGCTTTCTTT,CASGGGRVGTEAFF
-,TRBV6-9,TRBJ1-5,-,TGTGCCAGCAGTTATTCCTACGGCAGCAATCAGCCCCAGCATTTT,CASSYSYGSNQPQHF
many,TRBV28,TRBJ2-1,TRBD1,TGTGCCAGCAGTTTATCCCACAGGGGGAATGAGCAGTTCTTC,CASSLSHRGNEQFF
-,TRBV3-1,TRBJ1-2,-,TGTGCCAGCAGCCACCTCCAAGGCTACACCTTC,CASSHLQGYTF
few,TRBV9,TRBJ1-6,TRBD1,TGTGCCAGCAGGGAAGTTACAGGGGCTTCACCCCTCCACTTT,CASREVTGASPLHF
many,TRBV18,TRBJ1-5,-,TGTGCCAGCTCACGAACGATAAGCCAGCCCCAGCATTTT,CASSRTISQPQHF
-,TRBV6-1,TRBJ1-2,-,TGTGCCAGCAGCCTGGACAAGGGCCCGACTAACTATGGCTACACCTTC,CASSLDKGPTNYGYTF
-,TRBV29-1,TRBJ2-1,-,TGCAGCGCAGCAGTAACAGGGGGCGCGGGGGGTGAGCAGTTCTTC,CSAAVTGGAGGEQFF
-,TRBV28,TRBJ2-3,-,TGTGCCAGCAGATATAGACAGAGCACAGATACGCAGTATTTT,CASRYRQSTDTQYF
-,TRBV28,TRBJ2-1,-,TGTGCCAGCACCTCCCCGGCAGACAATGAGCAGTTCTTC,CASTSPADNEQFF
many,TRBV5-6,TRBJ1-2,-,TGTGCCAGCAGTTTCCCCTGGGGTGGGGATGGCTACACCTTC,CASSFPWGGDGYTF
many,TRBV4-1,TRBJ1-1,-,TGCGCCAGCAGGACAGGCGCCCTCATGAACACTGAAGCTTTCTTT,CASRTGALMNTEAFF
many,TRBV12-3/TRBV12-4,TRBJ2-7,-,TGTGCCAGCAGTCCCCCTAGGGGGGCACACTACGAGCAGTACTTC,CASSPPRGAHYEQYF
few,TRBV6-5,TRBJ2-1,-,TGTGCCAGCAGTTACTCCCCAGGCTCGCTCTACAATGAGCAGTTCTTC,CASSYSPGSLYNEQFF
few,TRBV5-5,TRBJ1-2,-,TGTGCCAGCAGCTTGGGAGTCGGGACCAACTATGGCTACACCTTC,CASSLGVGTNYGYTF